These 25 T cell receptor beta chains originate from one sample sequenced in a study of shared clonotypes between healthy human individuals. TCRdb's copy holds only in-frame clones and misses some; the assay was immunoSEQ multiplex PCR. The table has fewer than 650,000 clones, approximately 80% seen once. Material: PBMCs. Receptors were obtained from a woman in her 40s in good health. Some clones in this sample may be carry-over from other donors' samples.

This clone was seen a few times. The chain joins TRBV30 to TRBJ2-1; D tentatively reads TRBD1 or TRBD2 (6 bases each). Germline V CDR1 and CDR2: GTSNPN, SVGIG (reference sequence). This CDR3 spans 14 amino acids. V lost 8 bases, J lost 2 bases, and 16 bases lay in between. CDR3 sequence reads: CARTRGGTYNEQFF. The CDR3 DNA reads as TGTGCCCGAACCAGGGGCGGGACCTACAATGAGCAGTTCTTC.

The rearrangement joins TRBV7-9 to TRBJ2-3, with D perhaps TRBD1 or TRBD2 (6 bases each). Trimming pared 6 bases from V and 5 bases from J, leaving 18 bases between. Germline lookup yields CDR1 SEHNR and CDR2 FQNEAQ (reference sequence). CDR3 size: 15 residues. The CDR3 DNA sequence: TGTGCCAGCAGGGGGGGCTTAACGGCCGTAGATACGCAGTATTTT. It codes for CASRGGLTAVDTQYF.

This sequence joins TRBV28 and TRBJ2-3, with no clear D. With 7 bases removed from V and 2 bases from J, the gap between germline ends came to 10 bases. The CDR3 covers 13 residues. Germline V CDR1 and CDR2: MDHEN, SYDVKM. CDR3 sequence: CASMMDLTDTQYF. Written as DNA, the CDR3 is TGTGCCAGCATGATGGATCTCACAGATACGCAGTATTTT.

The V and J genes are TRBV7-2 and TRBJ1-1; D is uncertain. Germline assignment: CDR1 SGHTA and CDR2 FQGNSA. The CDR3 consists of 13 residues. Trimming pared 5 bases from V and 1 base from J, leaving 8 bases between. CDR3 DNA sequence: TGTGCCAGCAGCCGGCAAAAGAACACTGAAGCTTTCTTT. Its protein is CASSRQKNTEAFF.

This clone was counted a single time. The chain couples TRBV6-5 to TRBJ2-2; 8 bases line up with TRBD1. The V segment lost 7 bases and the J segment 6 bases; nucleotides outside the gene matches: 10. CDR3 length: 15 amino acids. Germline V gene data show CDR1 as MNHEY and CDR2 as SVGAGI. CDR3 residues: CASTGQGLFAGELFF. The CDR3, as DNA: TGTGCCAGCACCGGACAGGGTTTGTTTGCCGGGGAGCTGTTTTTT.

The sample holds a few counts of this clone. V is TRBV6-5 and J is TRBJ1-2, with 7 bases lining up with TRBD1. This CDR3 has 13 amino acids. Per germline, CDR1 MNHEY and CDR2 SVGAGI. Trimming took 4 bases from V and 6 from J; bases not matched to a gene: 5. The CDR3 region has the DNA TGTGCCAGCAGTTGGGACAGCTTAGATGGCTACACCTTC. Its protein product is CASSWDSLDGYTF.

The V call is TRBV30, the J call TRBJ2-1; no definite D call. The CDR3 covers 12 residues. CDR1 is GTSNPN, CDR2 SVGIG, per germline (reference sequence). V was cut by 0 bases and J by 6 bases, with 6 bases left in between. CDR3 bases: TGTGCCTGGAGTGTACCTACCAATGAGCAGTTCTTC. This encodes CAWSVPTNEQFF.

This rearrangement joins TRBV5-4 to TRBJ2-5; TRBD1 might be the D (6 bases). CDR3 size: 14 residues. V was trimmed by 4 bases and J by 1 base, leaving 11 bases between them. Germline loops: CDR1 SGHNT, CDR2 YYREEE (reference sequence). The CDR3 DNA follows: TGTGCCAGCAGCCTACAGGGACCCCAAGAGACCCAGTACTTC. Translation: CASSLQGPQETQYF.

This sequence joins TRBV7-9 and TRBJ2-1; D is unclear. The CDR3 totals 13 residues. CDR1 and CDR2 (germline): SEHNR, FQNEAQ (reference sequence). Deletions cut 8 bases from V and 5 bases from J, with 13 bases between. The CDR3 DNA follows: TGTGCCAGCCAATCACCAATTGACAATGAGCAGTTCTTC. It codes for CASQSPIDNEQFF.

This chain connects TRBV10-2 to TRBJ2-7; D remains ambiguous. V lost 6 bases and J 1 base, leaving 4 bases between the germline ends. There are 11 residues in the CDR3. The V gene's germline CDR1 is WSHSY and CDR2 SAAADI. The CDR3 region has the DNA TGCGCCAGCAGCCTTTCCTACGAGCAGTACTTC. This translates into CASSLSYEQYF.

The CDR3 protein is CASSVGQFYGYTF. DNA for the CDR3: TGTGCCAGCAGCGTAGGACAGTTCTATGGCTACACCTTC. The rearrangement uses TRBV9 and TRBJ1-2; tentative D call: TRBD1 (5 bases). Germline V CDR1 and CDR2: SGDLS, YYNGEE. The CDR3 has 13 amino acids. V was clipped by 0 bases and J by 4 bases, with 7 bases between them.

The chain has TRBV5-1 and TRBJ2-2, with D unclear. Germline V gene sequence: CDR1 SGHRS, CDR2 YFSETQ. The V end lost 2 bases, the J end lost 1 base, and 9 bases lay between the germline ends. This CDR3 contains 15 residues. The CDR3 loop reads CASSLGNLNTGELFF. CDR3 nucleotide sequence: TGCGCCAGCAGCTTAGGAAATTTGAACACCGGGGAGCTGTTTTTT.

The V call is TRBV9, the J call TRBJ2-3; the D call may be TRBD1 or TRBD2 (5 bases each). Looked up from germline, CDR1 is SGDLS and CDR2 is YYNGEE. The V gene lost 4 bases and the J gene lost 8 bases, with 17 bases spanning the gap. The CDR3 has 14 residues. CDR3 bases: TGTGCCAGCAGCTCATATGGGACCGAAGCTACGCAGTATTTT. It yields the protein CASSSYGTEATQYF.

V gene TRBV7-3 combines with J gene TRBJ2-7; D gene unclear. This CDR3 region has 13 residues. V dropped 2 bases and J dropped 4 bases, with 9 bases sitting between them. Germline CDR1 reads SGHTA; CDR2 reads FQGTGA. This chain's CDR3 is CASSLSPGYEQYF. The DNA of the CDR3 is TGTGCCAGCAGCTTATCTCCTGGGTACGAGCAGTACTTC.

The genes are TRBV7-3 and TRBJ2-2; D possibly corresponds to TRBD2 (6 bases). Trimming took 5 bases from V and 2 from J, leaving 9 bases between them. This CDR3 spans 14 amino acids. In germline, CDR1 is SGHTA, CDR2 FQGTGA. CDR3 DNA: TGTGCCAGCAGCCCGGGAGTAAACACCGGGGAGCTGTTTTTT. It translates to CASSPGVNTGELFF.

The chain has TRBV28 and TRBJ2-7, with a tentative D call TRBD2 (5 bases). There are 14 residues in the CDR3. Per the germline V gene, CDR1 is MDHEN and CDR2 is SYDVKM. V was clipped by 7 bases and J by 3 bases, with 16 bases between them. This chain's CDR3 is CASKQASHNYEQYF. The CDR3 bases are TGTGCCAGCAAGCAGGCTAGCCACAACTACGAGCAGTACTTC.

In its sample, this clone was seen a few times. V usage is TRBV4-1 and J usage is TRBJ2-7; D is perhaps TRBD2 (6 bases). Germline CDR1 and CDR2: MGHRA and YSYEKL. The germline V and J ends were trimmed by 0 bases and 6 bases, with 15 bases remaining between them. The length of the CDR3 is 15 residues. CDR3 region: CASSQDRLDPTEQYF. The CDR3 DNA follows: TGCGCCAGCAGCCAAGATCGACTAGATCCCACCGAGCAGTACTTC.

CDR3 DNA sequence: TGTGCCAGCAGGGCCTCCAGGGGATTTCAGCCCCAGCATTTT. Its protein is CASRASRGFQPQHF. The chain employs TRBV2 and TRBJ1-5; tentatively, D is TRBD1 (6 bases). V lost 6 bases to trimming and J lost 6 bases, with 15 bases between them. The CDR3 is 14 residues long. Germline CDR1 SNHLY, CDR2 FYNNEI. The full variable domain, in which reference TRBV2 and TRBJ1-5 provide the parts outside the CDR3, is EPEVTQTPSHQVTQMGQEVILRCVPISNHLYFYWYRQILGQKVEFLVSFYNNEISEKSEIFDDQFSVERPDGSNFTLKIRSTKLEDSAMYFCASRASRGFQPQHFGDGTRLSIL.

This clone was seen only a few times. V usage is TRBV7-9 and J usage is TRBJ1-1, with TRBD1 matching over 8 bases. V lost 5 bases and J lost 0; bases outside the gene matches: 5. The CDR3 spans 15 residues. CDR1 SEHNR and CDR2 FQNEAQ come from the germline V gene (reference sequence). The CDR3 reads CASSVGQGMNTEAFF. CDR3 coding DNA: TGTGCCAGCAGCGTAGGACAGGGAATGAACACTGAAGCTTTCTTT.

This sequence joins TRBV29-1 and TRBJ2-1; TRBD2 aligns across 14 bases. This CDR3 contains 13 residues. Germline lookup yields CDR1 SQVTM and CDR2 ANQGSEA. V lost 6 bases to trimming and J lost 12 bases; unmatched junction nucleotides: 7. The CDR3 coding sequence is TGCAGCGTACCGGGACTAGCGGGAGTCGGGCAGTTCTTC. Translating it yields CSVPGLAGVGQFF.

The DNA of the CDR3 is TGTGCCAGTAGTCCTTGGACTAGCGGGAGGCGCGGGAAGACCCAGTACTTC. Its protein product is CASSPWTSGRRGKTQYF. The rearrangement joins TRBV19 to TRBJ2-5; TRBD2 matches at 14 bases. The CDR3 has 17 amino acids. Germline CDR1 and CDR2: LNHDA and SQIVND (reference sequence). Germline trimming cut 5 bases from V and 6 bases from J; bases unmatched to any gene: 11.

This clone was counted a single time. The CDR3 spells CASSPEGFGNEKLFF. CDR3 nucleotide sequence: TGTGCCAGCAGCCCGGAGGGCTTCGGTAATGAAAAACTGTTTTTT. V gene TRBV2 combines with J gene TRBJ1-4, with no clear D. Germline loops: CDR1 SNHLY, CDR2 FYNNEI. This CDR3 is built from 15 residues. V was shortened by 6 bases and J by 4 bases, with 15 bases between the two germline ends.

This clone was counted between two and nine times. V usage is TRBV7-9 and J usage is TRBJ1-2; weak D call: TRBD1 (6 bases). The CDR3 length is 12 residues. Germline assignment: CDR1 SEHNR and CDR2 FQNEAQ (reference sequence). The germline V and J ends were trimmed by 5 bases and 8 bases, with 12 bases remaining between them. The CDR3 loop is CASSTQGRGYTF. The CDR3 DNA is TGTGCCAGCAGCACACAGGGCCGGGGCTACACCTTC.

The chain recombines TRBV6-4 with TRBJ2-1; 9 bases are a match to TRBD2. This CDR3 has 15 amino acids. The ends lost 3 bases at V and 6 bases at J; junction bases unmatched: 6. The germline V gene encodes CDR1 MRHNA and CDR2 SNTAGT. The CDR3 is CASSEELAGPNEQFF. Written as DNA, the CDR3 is TGTGCCAGCAGTGAGGAACTAGCGGGCCCCAATGAGCAGTTCTTC.

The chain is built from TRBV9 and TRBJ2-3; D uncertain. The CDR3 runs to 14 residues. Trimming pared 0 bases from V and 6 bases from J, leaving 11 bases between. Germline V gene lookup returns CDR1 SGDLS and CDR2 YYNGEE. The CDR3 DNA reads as TGTGCCAGCAGCGTAGAGGCCCGGTTGGATACGCAGTATTTT. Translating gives CASSVEARLDTQYF.